The entry below describes one TCR beta chain. This entry is derived from a study of spatial heterogeneity in lung cancer. This CDR3 has 13 amino acids. Looked up from germline, CDR1 is SGHTA and CDR2 is FQGNSA. V was pared by 1 base and J by 4 bases, with 8 bases between. In TCRdb, the 5' RACE reads were re-called with MiXCR into one record per CDR3 protein. The table includes about 8,600 distinct CDR3 sequences, 4.5% detected once. Time point meaning: sample taken at primary tumor resection. This clonotype originated in a male donor with early-stage non-small cell lung cancer. The sample here was PBMCs, taken at surgery. This chain uses TRBV7-2 with TRBJ2-7, with TRBD1 as a possible D gene (6 bases). This CDR3 is CASSLEDRYEQYF. CDR3 DNA sequence: TGTGCCAGCAGCTTAGAGGACAGATACGAGCAGTACTTC.